These T cell receptor beta chains were read from a single sample in a study of post-analysis software for immune sequencing data. TCRdb re-analysed the PCR reads in MiXCR, keeping a single row per CDR3 protein. Of 700,000 to 900,000 distinct CDR3 sequences in the sample, 46% were seen once. The sample taken for sequencing was blood. The source of these receptors is a girl aged 5-17 years with multiple sclerosis. The CDR3 runs from the conserved cysteine through the conserved F or W. A D gene is named only where the DNA matches it firmly. Clone size is shown for a subset of rows, as once, few, many or a class of expanded clone.

cdr3_nt cdr3_aa cdr3_length j_call d_call v_call clone_size
TGCAGTGCTCCCTTCGGGACTAGGTCCACAGATACGCAGTATTTT CSAPFGTRSTDTQYF 15 TRBJ2-3 TRBD2 TRBV20-1 NA
TGTGCCAGCGGCCCGGGACCTCGAAACTTTTTCGAGCATTTT CASGPGPRNFFEHF 14 TRBJ1-5 NA TRBV6-6 few
TGTGCCAGCAGCTTAACCAGGGCACTAGCGACCCACAATGAGCAGTTCTTC CASSLTRALATHNEQFF 17 TRBJ2-1 TRBD2 TRBV7-2 few
TGTGCCAGCAGACCCGCAGGGGACGGGGCCAACGTCTTGACTTTC CASRPAGDGANVLTF 15 TRBJ2-6 NA TRBV6-6 NA
TGCAGCGTTGAAGGCCTTAAGGGCACAGATACGCAGTATTTT CSVEGLKGTDTQYF 14 TRBJ2-3 NA TRBV29-1 few
TGTGCCAGCAGCTCCAACAGGTTTAGTGAGGAGCAGTTCTTC CASSSNRFSEEQFF 14 TRBJ2-1 NA TRBV13 few
TGCAGTGCTATCCTTAGGGCTAGCGGGAGTAATGAGCAGTTCTTC CSAILRASGSNEQFF 15 TRBJ2-1 TRBD2 TRBV20-1 NA
TGTGCCAGCGCCCCCCCGGGGGGTCTGAGCTACACCTTC CASAPPGGLSYTF 13 TRBJ1-2 NA TRBV7-9 NA
TGCAGTGCCATGGGACTAGCATTATCCTACGAGCAGTACTTC CSAMGLALSYEQYF 14 TRBJ2-7 TRBD2 TRBV20-1 NA
TGCAGCGTTGAAGGGGCCTACTCCTACAATGAGCAGTTCTTC CSVEGAYSYNEQFF 14 TRBJ2-1 NA TRBV29-1 NA
TGTGCCAGCAGTTACAGGGACATGAACACTGAAGCTTTCTTT CASSYRDMNTEAFF 14 TRBJ1-1 NA TRBV27 NA
TGTGCCAGCAGCGGCCTAGTAGGAGGTTACGAGCAGTACTTC CASSGLVGGYEQYF 14 TRBJ2-7 NA TRBV2 few
TGCAGCGTGGTGGGACTAGCGGGATATACCTACGAGCAGTACTTC CSVVGLAGYTYEQYF 15 TRBJ2-7 TRBD2 TRBV29-1 NA
TGTGCCAGCAGCCCTAGAGGCGGGGGAGGAAATACGCAGTATTTT CASSPRGGGGNTQYF 15 TRBJ2-3 TRBD2 TRBV7-2 NA
TGTGCCACCAGCAGAGATTTGAGGCGAGAGACCCAGTACTTC CATSRDLRRETQYF 14 TRBJ2-5 NA TRBV15 few
TGTGCCAGCAGCTTTGCGAGACCCACGATTCCCGGGGGGGCCTACGAGCAGTACTTC CASSFARPTIPGGAYEQYF 19 TRBJ2-7 TRBD2 TRBV13 NA
TGCAGCGTTGAGGACAGGGCTGGCTACACCTTC CSVEDRAGYTF 11 TRBJ1-2 TRBD1 TRBV29-1 NA
TGTGCCAGCACCCTTATCCCCGGGGGAACAGCGGGCTACACCTTC CASTLIPGGTAGYTF 15 TRBJ1-2 NA TRBV7-2 NA
TGTGCCAGCCGAAAGGGCGCTAGCGCGCGAGACGAGCAGTACTTC CASRKGASARDEQYF 15 TRBJ2-7 NA TRBV6-2/TRBV6-3 once
TGTGCCAGCAGCGGGACCAGGGAGCGCCTGGCGGAGACCCAGTACTTC CASSGTRERLAETQYF 16 TRBJ2-5 NA TRBV11-1 many